This TCR beta chain was recorded in a study of blood T cells in healthy people across ages. A second about 6 to 12 cycle PCR used barcoded and J-beta primers. CDR3-containing paired-end reads numbering at least 2.5 million came from each sample. TCRdb re-called the 5' RACE reads through MiXCR, storing one row per CDR3 protein. The table lists 800,000 to 950,000 distinct CDR3 sequences, 36% of them singletons. Concerning this clonotype itself: Its specificity is not known.

CDR1 DFQATT and CDR2 SNEGSKA come from the germline V gene (reference sequence). With 6 bases removed from V and 7 bases from J, the gap between germline ends came to 18 bases. This CDR3 comprises 14 residues. Overall study findings and caveats: Roughly linear declines in TCR beta diversity per million T cells occurred with age. Any changes in expanded clonotypes were possibly confounded, as donor CMV status remained unknown. Fewer expanded clones and more diversity marked long-lived versus aged donors.

The receptor comes from a young man in good health. The chain couples TRBV20-1 to TRBJ1-4, with unresolved D. Sequenced: blood. CDR3 bases: TGCAGTGCGTTAAGTCGAAGATGGGGTGAAAAACTGTTTTTT. Residues: CSALSRRWGEKLFF.